This T cell receptor (beta chain) was retrieved from a study of CD8 T cells in ankylosing spondylitis. TCRdb reprocessed the 5' RACE reads with MiXCR, giving one entry per CDR3 protein. The repertoire holds hundreds of thousands of distinct CDR3 sequences, with roughly 12% as singletons. Findings of the study overall: Seemingly distinctive of ankylosing spondylitis blood was a TCR beta motif formed by eight highly homologous variants.

Germline CDR1 DFQATT, CDR2 SNEGSKA (reference sequence). CDR3 length: 14 amino acids. Trimming removed 4 bases from V and 4 bases from J, with 17 bases in between. Details on this clonotype: Its antigen is currently unknown.

The sample was blood, either unsorted or a sorted T cell fraction (not recorded which). This sequence originates from a male donor with ankylosing spondylitis. The chain links TRBV20-1 to TRBJ2-7; D gene uncertain. The CDR3 bases are TGCAGTGCTATGGTGGCAGGTGGTACTTACGAGCAGTACTTC. Its translation is CSAMVAGGTYEQYF.